This passage covers 28 T cell receptor beta chains from one sample sequenced in a study of shared clonotypes between healthy human individuals. Sequencing was performed with immunoSEQ multiplex PCR; in TCRdb, only in-frame clones are kept and a portion is missing. The sample contains about 700,000 clones, approximately 79% of which appear only once. The sample taken for sequencing was memory CD4+ T cells sorted from blood. Subset here: CD45RA-negative fraction. The receptors here all came from a woman aged 25 to 45 in good health.

The V call is TRBV28, the J call TRBJ2-7, with D uncertain. From germline, CDR1 is MDHEN and CDR2 SYDVKM. The CDR3 is made up of 11 amino acids. V lost 4 bases, J lost 2 bases, and 3 bases lay in between. CDR3 sequence (DNA): TGTGCCAGCAGTTGGACCTACGAGCAGTACTTC. Translation gives CASSWTYEQYF.

Points on this clone: A read error may be the cause here, since a much bigger clone is one base away. Other DNA sequences in this sample translate to the same CDR3. The rearrangement joins TRBV5-1 to TRBJ2-7; 9 bases fit TRBD2. Germline trimming cut 4 bases from V and 1 base from J; bases unmatched to any gene: 6. The length of the CDR3 is 15 residues. Germline V CDR1 and CDR2: SGHRS, YFSETQ. The CDR3 protein is CASSPPTSGSYEQYF. The CDR3 DNA reads as TGCGCCAGCAGCCCACCGACTAGCGGATCCTACGAGCAGTACTTC. Combining the CDR3 with reference TRBV5-1 and TRBJ2-7 gives the whole variable domain KAGVTQTPRYLIKTRGQQVTLSCSPISGHRSVSWYQQTPGQGLQFLFEYFSETQRNKGNFPGRFSGRQFSNSRSEMNVSTLELGDSALYLCASSPPTSGSYEQYFGPGTRLTVT.

This clone was detected once. The chain joins TRBV18 to TRBJ1-2, with a weak D call TRBD1 (5 bases). In germline, CDR1 is KGHSH, CDR2 LQKENI. Trimming removed 3 bases at V and 0 bases at J, with 11 bases between. This CDR3 region has 15 residues. The CDR3 DNA follows: TGTGCCAGCTCACCCGACAGAGATGCTAACTATGGCTACACCTTC. This gives the protein CASSPDRDANYGYTF.

The CDR3 bases are TGTGCCAGCAGCCTAAGGACAGGGTCCTATAATTCACCCCTCCACTTT. Translation: CASSLRTGSYNSPLHF. This chain links TRBV5-5 with TRBJ1-6; TRBD1 agrees at 8 bases. The germline CDR1 and CDR2 sequences are SGHKS and YYEKEE (reference sequence). V trimming: 4 bases; J trimming: 1 base; junction bases outside the gene matches: 4. The CDR3 covers 16 residues.

The chain is built from TRBV9 and TRBJ2-3; D gene uncertain. Germline V gene sequence: CDR1 SGDLS, CDR2 YYNGEE. There are 15 residues in the CDR3. V was clipped by 3 bases and J by 1 base, with 12 bases between them. The CDR3 sequence is CASSENLLGTDTQYF. CDR3 nucleotides: TGTGCCAGCAGCGAAAACCTCCTAGGCACAGATACGCAGTATTTT. The full variable domain, completed using reference TRBV9 and TRBJ2-3, is DSGVTQTPKHLITATGQRVTLRCSPRSGDLSVYWYQQSLDQGLQFLIQYYNGEERAKGNILERFSAQQFPDLHSELNLSSLELGDSALYFCASSENLLGTDTQYFGPGTRLTVL.

This clone was seen more than once but under ten times. The V gene is TRBV4-1, the J gene TRBJ2-5, with unresolved D. The CDR3 is 14 residues long. Germline V gene sequence: CDR1 MGHRA, CDR2 YSYEKL. Trimming removed 1 base from V and 5 bases from J, with 11 bases in between. CDR3 residues: CASSQGGVRETQYF. In DNA form, the CDR3 reads TGCGCCAGCAGCCAAGGTGGGGTCCGTGAGACCCAGTACTTC.

The chain couples TRBV7-6 to TRBJ1-4; the match to TRBD1 covers 7 bases. Germline CDR1 reads SGHVS; CDR2 reads FNYEAQ. V was clipped by 2 bases and J by 0 bases; unmatched bases: 3. The CDR3 has 16 amino acids. CDR3 region: CASSLQGGTTNEKLFF. DNA for the CDR3: TGTGCCAGCAGCTTACAGGGGGGAACAACTAATGAAAAACTGTTTTTT.

V usage is TRBV29-1 and J usage is TRBJ1-5; D is unresolved. The germline V and J ends were trimmed by 7 bases and 0 bases, with 10 bases remaining between them. Germline CDR1 and CDR2: SQVTM and ANQGSEA. CDR3 length: 13 amino acids. The CDR3 nucleotides are TGCAGCGGTCAGGACGGTAGCAATCAGCCCCAGCATTTT. This translates into CSGQDGSNQPQHF.

CDR3 protein: CASSLTREETGELFF. In DNA form, the CDR3 reads TGTGCCAGCAGCTTAACGCGGGAGGAAACCGGGGAGCTGTTTTTT. The rearrangement uses TRBV7-3 and TRBJ2-2; 8 bases map to TRBD2. Germline values: CDR1 SGHTA, CDR2 FQGTGA. Losses at the gene ends were 0 bases for V and 5 bases for J; bases not matched to a gene: 2. The CDR3 totals 15 residues.

The V call is TRBV10-3, the J call TRBJ1-1; the D is unclear. With 5 bases removed from V and 3 bases from J, the gap between germline ends came to 13 bases. The CDR3 is 14 amino acids. Per the germline V gene, CDR1 is ENHRY and CDR2 is SYGVKD. Here the CDR3 DNA reads TGTGCCATCAGTCGGATCCTTCGAGACACTGAAGCTTTCTTT. This sequence encodes CAISRILRDTEAFF.

This chain links TRBV5-1 with TRBJ2-7; 9 bases are shared with TRBD1. Looked up from germline, CDR1 is SGHRS and CDR2 is YFSETQ. After removal of 4 bases from V and 5 bases from J, the junction contained 4 bases not matched to a gene. This CDR3 comprises 13 residues. The CDR3 coding sequence is TGCGCCAGCAGCACGGGACAGGGCGACGAGCAGTACTTC. This sequence encodes CASSTGQGDEQYF.

This clone was detected once. CDR3 in amino acids: CASSEDLGSEQYF. The CDR3 region has the DNA TGTGCCAGCAGCGAAGACCTTGGGAGCGAGCAGTACTTC. J is TRBJ2-7 and V is TRBV27; maybe TRBD2 (5 bases). Per germline, CDR1 MNHEY and CDR2 SMNVEV (reference sequence). This CDR3 spans 13 amino acids. Trimming took off 6 bases at V and 6 bases at J, with 15 bases between the two ends.

The count of this clone is one. The chain uses TRBV19 and TRBJ1-5, with 7 nucleotides matching TRBD1. Germline-derived CDR1 and CDR2 are LNHDA and SQIVND (reference sequence). CDR3 length equals 16 residues. V trimming: 4 bases; J trimming: 7 bases; junction bases outside the gene matches: 13. The CDR3 region is CASSTYRGRAGQPQHF. Written as DNA, the CDR3 is TGTGCCAGTAGTACCTACAGGGGACGAGCGGGGCAGCCCCAGCATTTT.

The rearrangement links TRBV7-6 to TRBJ1-3, with a tentative D call TRBD1 (5 bases). This CDR3 is 16 amino acids long. V was shortened by 2 bases and J by 4 bases, with 15 bases between the two germline ends. CDR1 and CDR2 (germline): SGHVS, FNYEAQ. The CDR3 protein is CASSLNSAGPGNTIYF. The CDR3 DNA sequence: TGTGCCAGCAGCTTAAATAGCGCGGGACCCGGAAACACCATATATTTT.

The chain couples TRBV14 to TRBJ1-3; D call uncertain. V dropped 0 bases and J dropped 1 base, with 4 bases sitting between them. Germline-derived CDR1 and CDR2 are SGHDN and FVKESK. This CDR3 has 14 amino acids. The DNA for the CDR3 is TGTGCCAGCAGCCAAGATTATTCTGGAAACACCATATATTTT. Translated: CASSQDYSGNTIYF.

The J gene is TRBJ2-6, the V gene TRBV4-1; no clear D gene. Trimming took 2 bases from V and 1 from J, leaving 3 bases between them. The CDR3 sequence is 14 residues long. Germline V CDR1 and CDR2: MGHRA, YSYEKL. The CDR3 DNA sequence: TGCGCCAGCAGCCAATTGTCTGGGGCCAACGTCCTGACTTTC. Protein: CASSQLSGANVLTF.

This clone was recorded a few times. The chain has TRBV7-2 and TRBJ2-3; 13 bases line up with TRBD2. The V and J ends lost 2 bases and 5 bases, in that order; junction bases with no gene match: 4. This CDR3 comprises 16 residues. Germline values: CDR1 SGHTA, CDR2 FQGNSA. CDR3 sequence reads: CASSLRLAGGKDTQYF. The CDR3 nucleotides read TGTGCCAGCAGCTTAAGACTAGCGGGAGGTAAAGATACGCAGTATTTT.

V and J are TRBV19 and TRBJ2-3; 8 bases match TRBD1. After removal of 10 bases from V and 4 bases from J, the junction contained 7 bases not matched to a gene. Germline V gene sequence: CDR1 LNHDA, CDR2 SQIVND (reference sequence). The CDR3 extends over 13 amino acids. This CDR3 is CATTGVFADTQYF. The CDR3 region has the DNA TGTGCCACGACAGGGGTTTTTGCAGATACGCAGTATTTT.

This clone was observed many times. The chain has TRBV29-1 and TRBJ2-7; unclear D gene. This CDR3 region has 13 residues. The ends were cut back, 1 base at V and 3 bases at J, with 10 bases in the middle. Germline V gene lookup returns CDR1 SQVTM and CDR2 ANQGSEA. The CDR3, as DNA: TGCAGCGTTGAAGTCCGACCCGGCTACGAGCAGTACTTC. It encodes CSVEVRPGYEQYF.

The chain links TRBV19 to TRBJ2-3, with TRBD2 matching 14 bases. The CDR3 spans 16 residues. Trimming took 6 bases from V and 4 from J; bases not matched to a gene: 6. Germline V gene lookup returns CDR1 LNHDA and CDR2 SQIVND (reference sequence). CDR3 nucleotide sequence: TGTGCCAGTAGCCCGATGGGACTAGCGGGAGCAGATACGCAGTATTTT. Residues: CASSPMGLAGADTQYF.

Regarding this clone: An end of the junction does not agree with germline; a read error may underlie this. This chain connects TRBV29-1 to TRBJ1-1; D unresolved. CDR3 length equals 14 residues. In germline, CDR1 is SQVTM, CDR2 ANQGSEA. In nucleotides, the CDR3 is TGCAGCGGAAGACTCGGGGATTTGAAAACTGAAGCTTTCTTT. Its translation is CSGRLGDLKTEAFF.

This chain links TRBV19 with TRBJ2-2; TRBD2 agrees at 9 bases. This CDR3 is 17 amino acids long. The ends lost 2 bases at V and 4 bases at J; junction bases unmatched: 8. Germline V gene data show CDR1 as LNHDA and CDR2 as SQIVND (reference sequence). CDR3 sequence (DNA): TGTGCCAGTAGTATACTGAAGGCTAGCGGGACCACCGGGGAGCTGTTTTTT. Translating gives CASSILKASGTTGELFF.

The chain is built from TRBV6-6 and TRBJ1-1, with D possibly matching TRBD1 (5 bases). This CDR3 spans 15 amino acids. The germline gives CDR1 MNHNY, CDR2 SVGAGI (reference sequence). With 0 bases removed from V and 5 bases from J, the gap between germline ends came to 13 bases. The CDR3: CASSYSPYQGTEAFF. The CDR3 DNA reads TGTGCCAGCAGTTACTCGCCCTACCAGGGTACTGAAGCTTTCTTT.

The chain couples TRBV7-9 to TRBJ2-3; D may correspond to TRBD1 or TRBD2 (6 bases each). The length of the CDR3 is 12 residues. Germline V CDR1 and CDR2: SEHNR, FQNEAQ (reference sequence). Trimming removed 1 base at V and 8 bases at J, with 7 bases between. DNA for the CDR3: TGTGCCAGCAGCTTAGAGGGGGGTACGCAGTATTTT. Protein sequence: CASSLEGGTQYF.

This clone was detected a few times. The V call is TRBV28, the J call TRBJ1-4, with D possibly being TRBD1 (5 bases). Germline CDR1 MDHEN, CDR2 SYDVKM. The ends were cut back, 2 bases at V and 7 bases at J, with 14 bases in the middle. This CDR3 region has 15 residues. The DNA of the CDR3 is TGTGCCAGCAGTTTAAAGACGGGGGGGAGTGAAAAACTGTTTTTT. It codes for CASSLKTGGSEKLFF.

The chain uses TRBV9 and TRBJ2-2; TRBD2 matches at 10 bases. Trimming cost V 0 bases and J 5 bases; bases outside gene matches: 13. The CDR3 extends over 19 amino acids. CDR1 and CDR2 (germline): SGDLS, YYNGEE. The CDR3, as DNA: TGTGCCAGCAGCGTAGCTAGAGCGGGGGGGGCACAAAATACCGGGGAGCTGTTTTTT. Amino acid sequence: CASSVARAGGAQNTGELFF.

The chain combines TRBV5-1 with TRBJ2-7, with TRBD2 identical over 9 bases. The CDR3 extends over 16 amino acids. V shed 0 bases, J shed 6 bases, and the junction held 10 bases outside the gene matches. Germline assignment: CDR1 SGHRS and CDR2 YFSETQ. The CDR3 spells CASSLDGSGGISEQYF. The DNA of the CDR3 is TGCGCCAGCAGCTTGGATGGTAGCGGGGGCATAAGCGAGCAGTACTTC. Complete variable domain (other parts from reference TRBV5-1 and TRBJ2-7): KAGVTQTPRYLIKTRGQQVTLSCSPISGHRSVSWYQQTPGQGLQFLFEYFSETQRNKGNFPGRFSGRQFSNSRSEMNVSTLELGDSALYLCASSLDGSGGISEQYFGPGTRLTVT.

Here the CDR3 DNA reads TGTGCCAGTAGTTCCACTGTCACCGGGGAGCTGTTTTTT. This encodes CASSSTVTGELFF. This chain uses TRBV19 with TRBJ2-2; D gene unclear. The CDR3 extends over 13 amino acids. The V end was cut by 5 bases, the J end by 4 bases, with 8 bases between. Germline V gene data show CDR1 as LNHDA and CDR2 as SQIVND (reference sequence).